This passage covers 18 T cell receptor beta chains from one sample sequenced in a study of blood T cell repertoires in COVID-19 (dated by TCRdb to about 2020). Library method: the immunoSEQ multiplex PCR assay. Here the immuneACCESS table is served through TCRdb, limited to in-frame sequences with V and J called. Missing clones are a known gap in these copies; in checked studies unresolved V genes cover under half, and the rest lacks a known reason. The sample table contains fewer than 200,000 clones; only one count was recorded for about 83% of them. Together, the top ten hold approximately 12% of the sample. Sequenced material: peripheral blood. The receptor source for this set is a woman in her 70s with COVID-19, enrolled during active disease.

The gene calls are TRBV19 and TRBJ2-3, with 9 positions matching TRBD1. V was clipped by 6 bases and J by 4 bases; unmatched bases: 14. This CDR3 has 17 amino acids. The V gene's germline CDR1 is LNHDA and CDR2 SQIVND (reference sequence). Written as DNA, the CDR3 is TGTGCCAGTAGAAAGGGGACCGGGACAGGGCAGCCAGATACGCAGTATTTT. Its protein is CASRKGTGTGQPDTQYF.

This clone came up once. This sequence joins TRBV6-2 or TRBV6-3 and TRBJ1-5; 10 bases agree with TRBD1. The CDR3 is 16 amino acids. The germline V gene encodes CDR1 MNHEY and CDR2 SVGEGT. Trimming took 6 bases from V and 2 from J; bases not matched to a gene: 7. CDR3 protein: CASSPTGGAGNQPQHF. The CDR3 DNA reads as TGTGCCAGCAGCCCGACAGGGGGCGCGGGCAATCAGCCCCAGCATTTT.

The rearrangement links TRBV10-3 to TRBJ2-7, with D possibly being TRBD2 (5 bases). This CDR3 has 14 residues. V shed 0 bases and J shed 0 bases, with 6 bases lying between them. Germline loops: CDR1 ENHRY, CDR2 SYGVKD. CDR3 region: CAISESEDSYEQYF. The CDR3 nucleotides are TGTGCCATCAGTGAGTCGGAGGACTCCTACGAGCAGTACTTC.

In its sample, this clone was seen a few times. The CDR3 here is CASSRDRGYEQYF. CDR3 nucleotide sequence: TGTGCCAGCAGCCGGGACAGGGGATACGAGCAGTACTTC. The chain links TRBV5-5 to TRBJ2-7; 10 nucleotides agree with TRBD1. In germline, CDR1 is SGHKS, CDR2 YYEKEE (reference sequence). This CDR3 has 13 residues. V lost 4 bases, J lost 4 bases, and 2 bases stayed unmatched.

Written as DNA, the CDR3 is TGTGCCAGCAGCTCGCCCGCGACAGTAGGAAAACTGTTTTTT. Translation: CASSSPATVGKLFF. The rearrangement uses TRBV7-9 and TRBJ1-4; a possible D gene is TRBD1 (5 bases). V lost 4 bases and J lost 10, with 16 bases in between. CDR3 length equals 14 residues. From germline, CDR1 is SEHNR and CDR2 FQNEAQ (reference sequence).

Comment on this clone: One junction end does not reproduce the germline sequence, and a read error may be involved. CDR3 loop: CAGSLTGQPDTQYF. As DNA, the CDR3 is TGCGCCGGCAGCTTGACTGGGCAGCCAGATACGCAGTATTTT. This chain connects TRBV5-1 to TRBJ2-3; no firm D call. The CDR3 covers 14 residues. Per germline, CDR1 SGHRS and CDR2 YFSETQ.

V is TRBV7-3 and J is TRBJ2-7, with 9 bases that match TRBD1. The CDR3 runs to 14 residues. After removal of 5 bases from V and 7 bases from J, the junction contained 9 bases not matched to a gene. Germline CDR1 is SGHTA and CDR2 is FQGTGA. The CDR3 nucleotides are TGTGCCAGCAGCCCCAGGGACAGGGCGTGGGAGCAGTACTTC. Its translation: CASSPRDRAWEQYF.

The gene calls are TRBV15 and TRBJ2-1; TRBD2 is a possible D gene (6 bases). Germline CDR1 and CDR2: LNHNV and YYDKDF (reference sequence). The CDR3 covers 12 residues. Trimming pared 0 bases from V and 10 bases from J, leaving 7 bases between. The CDR3 DNA reads TGTGCCACCAGCAGAGAGGGGGGAGAGCAGTTCTTC. This gives the protein CATSREGGEQFF.

The chain links TRBV5-1 to TRBJ1-6, with 7 positions matching TRBD1. The CDR3 has 16 residues. V shed 2 bases, J shed 7 bases, and the junction held 9 bases outside the gene matches. Looked up from germline, CDR1 is SGHRS and CDR2 is YFSETQ. The CDR3 here is CASSLVLGTDNSPLHF. The CDR3 region has the DNA TGCGCCAGCAGCTTAGTACTTGGGACAGACAATTCACCCCTCCACTTT. The full variable domain, completed using reference TRBV5-1 and TRBJ1-6, is KAGVTQTPRYLIKTRGQQVTLSCSPISGHRSVSWYQQTPGQGLQFLFEYFSETQRNKGNFPGRFSGRQFSNSRSEMNVSTLELGDSALYLCASSLVLGTDNSPLHFGNGTRLTVT.

This rearrangement joins TRBV4-1 to TRBJ1-1; D not certain. This CDR3 contains 13 residues. Looked up from germline, CDR1 is MGHRA and CDR2 is YSYEKL. V was shortened by 0 bases and J by 10 bases, with 12 bases between the two germline ends. The CDR3 DNA reads TGCGCCAGCAGCCAAGAAGCACAGACCGCAGCTTTCTTT. Protein: CASSQEAQTAAFF.

J is TRBJ1-2 and V is TRBV9; maybe TRBD1 (5 bases). This CDR3 contains 15 residues. In germline, CDR1 is SGDLS, CDR2 YYNGEE. V was cut by 3 bases and J by 4 bases, with 16 bases left in between. CDR3: CASSARYGGTYGYTF. In nucleotides, the CDR3 is TGTGCCAGCAGCGCCAGATACGGGGGTACCTATGGCTACACCTTC.

The V gene is TRBV2, the J gene TRBJ1-1; D is perhaps TRBD1 (6 bases). V dropped 5 bases and J dropped 0 bases, with 10 bases sitting between them. The CDR3 runs to 14 residues. The germline V gene has CDR1 SNHLY and CDR2 FYNNEI. CDR3 loop: CASSLDRLNTEAFF. As DNA, the CDR3 is TGTGCCAGCAGTCTCGACAGGTTGAACACTGAAGCTTTCTTT. The complete variable domain, with remaining parts taken from reference TRBV2 and TRBJ1-1, reads EPEVTQTPSHQVTQMGQEVILRCVPISNHLYFYWYRQILGQKVEFLVSFYNNEISEKSEIFDDQFSVERPDGSNFTLKIRSTKLEDSAMYFCASSLDRLNTEAFFGQGTRLTVV.

This clone appeared once. The chain carries TRBV2 and TRBJ2-4, with D perhaps matching TRBD2 (6 bases). The ends were cut back, 8 bases at V and 7 bases at J, with 18 bases in the middle. Germline V CDR1 and CDR2: SNHLY, FYNNEI. The length of the CDR3 is 14 residues. DNA of the CDR3: TGTGCCAGCGGCCGGGCGGGGTCCGGGAACATTCAGTACTTC. Amino acids: CASGRAGSGNIQYF.

This chain links TRBV3-1 (or the pseudogene TRBV3-2) with TRBJ2-2; 10 bases agree with TRBD2. Germline V CDR1 and CDR2: LGHDT, YNNKEL (reference sequence). This CDR3 has 18 amino acids. Trimming cost V 4 bases and J 6 bases; bases outside gene matches: 14. CDR3: CASSLQAPSGSFAGELFF. The CDR3 region has the DNA TGTGCCAGCAGCCTACAAGCCCCTAGCGGGAGTTTTGCCGGGGAGCTGTTTTTT.

The V and J genes are TRBV29-1 and TRBJ1-2; 7 bases line up with TRBD1. The CDR3 is 14 amino acids. V was pared by 6 bases and J by 4 bases, with 11 bases of the junction left unmatched. In germline, CDR1 is SQVTM, CDR2 ANQGSEA. In DNA, the CDR3 is TGCAGCGTACTCTTTGGACAGGATTTCTATGGCTACACCTTC. Its protein is CSVLFGQDFYGYTF. Full variable domain (rest looked up from reference TRBV29-1 and TRBJ1-2): SAVISQKPSRDICQRGTSLTIQCQVDSQVTMMFWYRQQPGQSLTLIATANQGSEATYESGFVIDKFPISRPNLTFSTLTVSNMSPEDSSIYLCSVLFGQDFYGYTFGSGTRLTVV.

The J gene is TRBJ1-1, the V gene TRBV19; D gene unclear. This CDR3 has 12 residues. Per the germline V gene, CDR1 is LNHDA and CDR2 is SQIVND (reference sequence). V was cut by 4 bases and J by 0 bases, with 3 bases left in between. This chain's CDR3 is CASSNMNTEAFF. For the CDR3, the DNA is TGTGCCAGTAGTAACATGAACACTGAAGCTTTCTTT.

The chain joins TRBV7-2 to TRBJ1-1; possibly TRBD1 for D (5 bases). Trimming removed 5 bases from V and 3 bases from J, with 16 bases in between. Germline V gives CDR1 SGHTA, CDR2 FQGNSA. This CDR3 spans 15 amino acids. CDR3 region: CASSARRGGDTEAFF. The CDR3 DNA is TGTGCCAGCAGCGCCCGGAGGGGCGGGGACACTGAAGCTTTCTTT.

This chain links TRBV28 with TRBJ1-2; TRBD1 aligns across 7 bases. The V and J ends lost 0 bases and 2 bases, in that order; junction bases with no gene match: 0. CDR1 and CDR2 (germline): MDHEN, SYDVKM. The CDR3 is 14 amino acids. CDR3 protein: CASSLWDRNYGYTF. CDR3 nucleotide sequence: TGTGCCAGCAGTTTATGGGACAGGAACTATGGCTACACCTTC.